Presented here are 20 T cell receptor beta chains from one specimen sequenced in a study of shared clonotypes between healthy human individuals. Method: immunoSEQ multiplex PCR; TCRdb's copy keeps in-frame clones and lacks some. Of about 1.5 million clones listed, 98% are singletons. The sample was naive CD4+ T cells sorted from blood. Sample subset: CD45RA+ positively selected. Receptors were obtained from a man in his thirties or forties in good health.

V and J are TRBV6-5 and TRBJ2-5, with D possibly being TRBD1 or TRBD2 (7 bases each). The length of the CDR3 is 13 residues. V lost 5 bases, J lost 9 bases, and 16 bases lay in between. Germline loops: CDR1 MNHEY, CDR2 SVGAGI. CDR3 residues: CASSPGQAGAQYF. The CDR3 DNA sequence: TGTGCCAGCAGTCCCGGACAGGCGGGGGCCCAGTACTTC.

The rearrangement uses TRBV29-1 and TRBJ2-3; the D is unclear. Germline assignment: CDR1 SQVTM and CDR2 ANQGSEA. The V end lost 7 bases, the J end lost 2 bases, and 16 bases lay between the germline ends. CDR3 length equals 14 residues. CDR3 sequence reads: CSATRTAYTDTQYF. The CDR3 DNA reads TGCAGCGCCACCCGGACGGCCTACACAGATACGCAGTATTTT.

The chain uses TRBV2 and TRBJ2-1, with 8 bases identical to TRBD2. V lost 6 bases, J lost 2 bases, and 12 bases stayed unmatched. Germline V lookup: CDR1 SNHLY, CDR2 FYNNEI. The CDR3 sequence is 17 residues long. The CDR3 nucleotides read TGTGCCAGCAGGGGGGGTAGCGGGATCACCGCCTACAATGAGCAGTTCTTC. This gives the protein CASRGGSGITAYNEQFF.

This chain links TRBV4-3 with TRBJ2-2; the D is unclear. Germline V lookup: CDR1 LGHNA, CDR2 YSLEER. The germline V and J ends were trimmed by 3 bases and 4 bases, with 9 bases remaining between them. The CDR3 totals 14 residues. The CDR3 DNA reads TGCGCCAGCAGCCACCACCAAAGCACCGGGGAGCTGTTTTTT. Translation: CASSHHQSTGELFF.

Only one count was recorded for this clone. The chain links TRBV2 to TRBJ2-7; D is possibly TRBD2 (5 bases). The ends were cut back, 6 bases at V and 7 bases at J, with 22 bases in the middle. This CDR3 region has 15 residues. Per the germline V gene, CDR1 is SNHLY and CDR2 is FYNNEI. CDR3: CASSPEALPRGEQYF. For the CDR3, the DNA is TGTGCCAGCAGCCCCGAGGCTTTGCCGAGAGGGGAGCAGTACTTC.

Comment on this clone: Other DNA sequences from this sample encode an identical CDR3 as well. This sequence joins TRBV5-1 and TRBJ1-3; the D is unclear. The CDR3 is 12 residues long. Germline V gene sequence: CDR1 SGHRS, CDR2 YFSETQ. The germline V and J ends were trimmed by 5 bases and 0 bases, with 3 bases remaining between them. CDR3 protein: CASSFSGNTIYF. CDR3 nucleotide sequence: TGCGCCAGCAGTTTCTCTGGAAACACCATATATTTT.

The CDR3 DNA follows: TGTGCCAGCAGCTTGAGGTACGGAGATCAGCCCCAGCATTTT. Protein sequence: CASSLRYGDQPQHF. The rearrangement links TRBV5-5 to TRBJ1-5; D gene unclear. The V end was cut by 1 base, the J end by 5 bases, with 10 bases between. The length of the CDR3 is 14 residues. The germline gives CDR1 SGHKS, CDR2 YYEKEE (reference sequence).

The chain has TRBV30 and TRBJ2-2; 7 nucleotides agree with TRBD1. Germline values: CDR1 GTSNPN, CDR2 SVGIG (reference sequence). The ends lost 4 bases at V and 3 bases at J; junction bases unmatched: 8. The CDR3 length is 15 residues. DNA for the CDR3: TGTGCCTGGATTCCCCTGACAGGGCACACCGGGGAGCTGTTTTTT. Amino acid sequence: CAWIPLTGHTGELFF.

CDR3 amino acids: CASSLVVDSETQYF. CDR3 sequence (DNA): TGCGCCAGCAGCTTGGTTGTTGATTCGGAGACCCAGTACTTC. The rearrangement joins TRBV5-1 to TRBJ2-5; D ambiguous. The ends were cut back, 0 bases at V and 5 bases at J, with 11 bases in the middle. From germline, CDR1 is SGHRS and CDR2 YFSETQ. The CDR3 spans 14 residues.

As concerns this clone: Other DNA sequences within the sample encode an identical CDR3. This chain connects TRBV5-1 to TRBJ1-3; D is unresolved. The V end was cut by 4 bases, the J end by 0 bases, with 8 bases between. Germline loops: CDR1 SGHRS, CDR2 YFSETQ. This CDR3 spans 14 amino acids. The CDR3, as DNA: TGCGCCAGCAGCATCCAAAGCTCTGGAAACACCATATATTTT. Translated: CASSIQSSGNTIYF. The full variable domain, rest sourced from reference TRBV5-1 and TRBJ1-3, is KAGVTQTPRYLIKTRGQQVTLSCSPISGHRSVSWYQQTPGQGLQFLFEYFSETQRNKGNFPGRFSGRQFSNSRSEMNVSTLELGDSALYLCASSIQSSGNTIYFGEGSWLTVV.

The J gene is TRBJ2-7, the V gene TRBV7-3; D remains unclear. Per the germline V gene, CDR1 is SGHTA and CDR2 is FQGTGA. The CDR3 is made up of 13 amino acids. V was cut by 1 base and J by 3 bases, with 7 bases left in between. The DNA of the CDR3 is TGTGCCAGCAGCTTAAGTCCGGTCTACGAGCAGTACTTC. Residues: CASSLSPVYEQYF. The full variable domain, its missing parts supplied by reference TRBV7-3 and TRBJ2-7, is GAGVSQTPSNKVTEKGKYVELRCDPISGHTALYWYRQSLGQGPEFLIYFQGTGAADDSGLPNDRFFAVRPEGSVSTLKIQRTERGDSAVYLCASSLSPVYEQYFGPGTRLTVT.

Regarding this clone: Other DNA variants within this sample encode the same CDR3. V usage is TRBV4-2 and J usage is TRBJ2-2, with D perhaps matching TRBD1 (6 bases). V dropped 1 base and J dropped 2 bases, with 8 bases sitting between them. The germline CDR1 and CDR2 sequences are LGHNA and YNFKEQ. The CDR3 contains 15 residues. Here the CDR3 reads CASSQVQGNTGELFF. CDR3 DNA: TGTGCCAGCAGCCAAGTACAGGGCAACACCGGGGAGCTGTTTTTT.

The V call is TRBV11-3, the J call TRBJ1-3, with D uncertain. V gave up 5 bases and J gave up 4 bases, with 12 bases separating them. This CDR3 contains 14 residues. Per the germline V gene, CDR1 is SGHNT and CDR2 is YENEEA. The CDR3 here is CASSASSDGNTIYF. The CDR3 DNA sequence: TGTGCCAGCAGCGCCTCCTCTGACGGAAACACCATATATTTT.

The V call is TRBV6-1, the J call TRBJ1-5; D is unclear. Germline lookup yields CDR1 MNHNS and CDR2 SASEGT. The CDR3 length is 17 residues. With 3 bases removed from V and 1 base from J, the gap between germline ends came to 16 bases. CDR3: CASSELPAGISNQPQHF. CDR3 DNA sequence: TGTGCCAGCAGTGAGTTGCCCGCCGGTATAAGCAATCAGCCCCAGCATTTT.

The chain has TRBV11-2 and TRBJ2-5; TRBD2 is a possible D gene (5 bases). The length of the CDR3 is 13 residues. Germline CDR1 reads SGHAT; CDR2 reads FQNNGV. Between the trimmed V and J ends, which lost 5 bases and 4 bases, there was a span of 11 bases. The CDR3 region is CASSAQLGETQYF. The CDR3 nucleotides are TGTGCCAGCAGCGCTCAACTAGGAGAGACCCAGTACTTC.

The chain couples TRBV7-9 to TRBJ2-2; the D gene is possibly TRBD1 (5 bases). Trimming pared 2 bases from V and 4 bases from J, leaving 14 bases between. The germline CDR1 and CDR2 sequences are SEHNR and FQNEAQ (reference sequence). The CDR3 totals 16 residues. This CDR3 is CASSLPKGLVTGELFF. For the CDR3, the DNA is TGTGCCAGCAGCTTACCTAAGGGGCTGGTCACCGGGGAGCTGTTTTTT.

The rearrangement joins TRBV29-1 to TRBJ1-2; D not certain. Germline CDR1 is SQVTM and CDR2 is ANQGSEA. This CDR3 is 11 amino acids long. Trimming stripped 7 bases from V and 3 bases from J, with 9 bases between. The CDR3 loop reads CSAGEDYGYTF. The CDR3 DNA follows: TGCAGCGCCGGGGAGGACTATGGCTACACCTTC.

Note on this clone: The same CDR3 can be traced to other DNA sequences in this sample. The rearrangement uses TRBV29-1 and TRBJ2-2; D gene uncertain. Germline-derived CDR1 and CDR2 are SQVTM and ANQGSEA. This CDR3 is 11 amino acids long. V lost 5 bases and J lost 2, with 3 bases in between. The CDR3 is CSVSNTGELFF. The DNA for the CDR3 is TGCAGCGTTTCTAACACCGGGGAGCTGTTTTTT.

V and J are TRBV29-1 and TRBJ2-3; no firm D call. Trimming removed 4 bases from V and 2 bases from J, with 7 bases in between. The V gene's germline CDR1 is SQVTM and CDR2 ANQGSEA. This CDR3 region has 12 residues. The CDR3 DNA is TGCAGCGTTGCGTCAGCCACAGATACGCAGTATTTT. Amino acids: CSVASATDTQYF.

The chain links TRBV15 to TRBJ2-1; tentative D call: TRBD2 (5 bases). The CDR3 is 16 amino acids. Trimming stripped 3 bases from V and 6 bases from J, with 18 bases between. Germline V gives CDR1 LNHNV, CDR2 YYDKDF (reference sequence). The chain's CDR3 is CATSRASGSAFNEQFF. CDR3 DNA: TGTGCCACCAGCAGGGCCTCGGGAAGCGCCTTCAATGAGCAGTTCTTC.